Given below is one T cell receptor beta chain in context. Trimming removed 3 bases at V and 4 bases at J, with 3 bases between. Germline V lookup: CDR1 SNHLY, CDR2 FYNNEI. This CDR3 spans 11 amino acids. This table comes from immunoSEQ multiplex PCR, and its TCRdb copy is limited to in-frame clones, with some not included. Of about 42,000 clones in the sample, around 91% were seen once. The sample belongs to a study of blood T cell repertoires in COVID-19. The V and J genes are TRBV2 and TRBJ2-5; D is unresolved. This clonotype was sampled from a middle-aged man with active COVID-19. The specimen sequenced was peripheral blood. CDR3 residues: CASSDLETQYF. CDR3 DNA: TGTGCCAGCAGTGATCTAGAGACCCAGTACTTC.